This T cell receptor (beta chain) was retrieved from a study of beta chain features in type 1 diabetes. About the research overall: The samples had roughly 110 million sorted cells examined in all.

This clone has a handful of counts. The antigen remains undetermined. Trimming took 0 bases from V and 3 from J, leaving 12 bases between them. The germline CDR1 and CDR2 sequences are SGHTS and YDEGEE. This CDR3 has 15 residues. What was sequenced were expressed TCRB transcripts, since all of the isolated RNA had been reverse transcribed. Profiling relied on immunoSEQ multiplex PCR, and the TCRdb table lists in-frame clones only, not all of them. The sample includes approximately 52,000 clones, 60% to 70% of them seen just once. General study points: Reduced insertions and increased deletions marked VDJ junctions in type 1 diabetes patients. Moderate but significant shortening of TCRB CDR3s was recorded in all four CD4+ subsets from Type 1 diabetes patients.

The authors took one heparinised blood draw, averaging approximately 0.12 L, from each donor. The sequencing sample was made of stem cell memory CD4+ T cells from blood. The clonotype originates from a woman in her twenties or thirties with type 1 diabetes. The J gene is TRBJ1-1, the V gene TRBV5-8; the D gene is possibly TRBD1 (5 bases). CDR3 region: CASSLGGDWDTEAFF. CDR3 DNA: TGTGCCAGCAGCTTGGGGGGGGACTGGGACACTGAAGCTTTCTTT.